A selection of T cell receptor beta chains follows, all from one sample in a study of T cell changes during pregnancy in multiple sclerosis. Sequencing used immunoSEQ multiplex PCR; TCRdb keeps in-frame clones, though not all of them. The data hold approximately 96,000 clones, with around 90% observed a single time. The sample here was peripheral blood, taken after pregnancy. Receptors originate from a female donor in good health, enrolled as a control in a pregnancy study. Each CDR3 is given with its conserved first and last residue. A D gene is named only where the DNA matches it firmly. Rows give clone size only sometimes, using once, few, many, or a class for an expanded clone.

size	D	V	J	DNA	CDR3
-	TRBD1	TRBV5-1	TRBJ1-1	TGCGCCAGCAGCCGGGACAGCAGCACCATGAGCACTGAAGCTTTCTTT	CASSRDSSTMSTEAFF
-	-	TRBV7-2	TRBJ1-1	TGTGCCAGCAGCACCTACAGGGTAGTGGACACTGAAGCTTTCTTT	CASSTYRVVDTEAFF
-	TRBD2	TRBV9	TRBJ2-1	TGTGCCAGCAGCTCAGGGACTATTAATTCGGGGGAGCAGTTCTTC	CASSSGTINSGEQFF
once	TRBD1	TRBV5-4	TRBJ2-3	TGTGCCAGCAGCTTGGGGGCAGGGGGAGATACGCAGTATTTT	CASSLGAGGDTQYF
-	-	TRBV6-1	TRBJ2-1	TGTGCCAGCAGTGTTCAAGCGGTCCCCTCCTACAATGAGCAGTTCTTC	CASSVQAVPSYNEQFF
-	-	TRBV6-1	TRBJ1-2	TGTGCCAGCATAGAGAGGGAGTACTATGGCTACACCTTC	CASIEREYYGYTF
-	-	TRBV10-3	TRBJ2-1	TGTGCCATGACCCCGGGGGAGGGGGACAATGAGCAGTTCTTC	CAMTPGEGDNEQFF
-	TRBD2	TRBV27	TRBJ2-3	TGTGCCAGCAGTCCCAAAACATCCGGGACTAGCGGGAGGTTGGATACGCAGTATTTT	CASSPKTSGTSGRLDTQYF
-	-	TRBV6-6	TRBJ1-2	TGTGCCAGCAGTTACGGGGGGGTAACTAACTATGGCTACACCTTC	CASSYGGVTNYGYTF
-	-	TRBV19	TRBJ2-7	TGTGCCAGTAGTATCCAGGCGGGCTACGAGCAGTACTTC	CASSIQAGYEQYF
-	-	TRBV6-1	TRBJ1-5	TGTGCCAGCAGTGAAGAACCTACGGGCAATCAGCCCCAGCATTTT	CASSEEPTGNQPQHF
-	-	TRBV27	TRBJ2-7	TGTGCCAGCAGTTTGAGAGGCTCCCGAGACCGCTACGAGCAGTACTTC	CASSLRGSRDRYEQYF
-	-	TRBV28	TRBJ2-3	TGTGCCAGCAGTTTGAATTTACGCGGCACAGATACGCAGTATTTT	CASSLNLRGTDTQYF
-	-	TRBV20-1	TRBJ2-3	TGCAGTGCGAGGGTCTCAGATACGCAGTATTTT	CSARVSDTQYF
-	TRBD2	TRBV7-9	TRBJ2-2	TGTGCCAGCAGCCCAGCGGGGGGGGACACCGGGGAGCTGTTTTTT	CASSPAGGDTGELFF
-	-	TRBV6-5	TRBJ2-7	TGTGCCAGCAGTTACTCGACCCGGGTTGGTTACGAGCAGTACTTC	CASSYSTRVGYEQYF
-	-	TRBV9	TRBJ1-2	TGTGCCAGCAGCGAGCAGGGTTATGGCTACACCTTC	CASSEQGYGYTF
-	TRBD1	TRBV30	TRBJ2-3	TGTGCCTGGCCGAGGCATCACGGACAGGGGGGTGAGGAGGATACGCAGTATTTT	CAWPRHHGQGGEEDTQYF
-	TRBD1	TRBV12-5	TRBJ1-1	TGTGCTAGTGGTTTGATGACAGGGCTACAGGACACTGAAGCTTTCTTT	CASGLMTGLQDTEAFF
-	TRBD1	TRBV4-1	TRBJ2-3	TGCGCCAGCAGCCACGGGACAGGGTTGTATTTT	CASSHGTGLYF
-	TRBD2	TRBV6-7	TRBJ2-7	TGTGCCAGCAGTTCCCCCGGACTAGCGGGAGGGGTGGCTCCGAACGAGCAGTACTTC	CASSSPGLAGGVAPNEQYF
-	TRBD1	TRBV28	TRBJ2-3	TGTGCCAGCAGTTTGAACAGGGGCTACACAGATACGCAGTATTTT	CASSLNRGYTDTQYF
-	-	TRBV10-3	TRBJ2-2	TGTGCCATCAGTGATCTAGGGGGTCGGACCGGGGAGCTGTTTTTT	CAISDLGGRTGELFF
-	TRBD1	TRBV7-2	TRBJ1-5	TGTGCCAGCAGCTCCGGGACAGGGGGGGTCGAGCCCCAGCATTTT	CASSSGTGGVEPQHF
-	TRBD1	TRBV5-8	TRBJ1-5	TGTGCCAGCAGCTTGGGGGACAGAAATCAGCCCCAGCATTTT	CASSLGDRNQPQHF
-	-	TRBV27	TRBJ2-3	TGTGCCAGCAGTTTCCGGGGGATAGATACGCAGTATTTT	CASSFRGIDTQYF
-	-	TRBV9	TRBJ1-1	TGTGCCAGCAGCGTAGTACCCCATAGCGGGCTAATGAACACTGAAGCTTTCTTT	CASSVVPHSGLMNTEAFF
-	-	TRBV4-2	TRBJ1-2	TGTGCCAGCAGCCAGGACCGGGGGGGCTATGGCTACACCTTC	CASSQDRGGYGYTF
-	-	TRBV19	TRBJ1-1	TGTGCCAGTACCAGCTACGGACAGAACACTGAAGCTTTCTTT	CASTSYGQNTEAFF
few	TRBD1	TRBV28	TRBJ1-4	TGTGCCAGCAGTTTTTCCGGGACAGGGGTTTGGAATGAAAAACTGTTTTTT	CASSFSGTGVWNEKLFF
-	-	TRBV5-3	TRBJ2-3	TGTGCCAGAAGCCCTGTATCAGATACGCAGTATTTT	CARSPVSDTQYF
-	-	TRBV28	TRBJ2-1	TGTGCCAGCAGTCCAGTCCTCGACAGCTTCTACAATGAGCAGTTCTTC	CASSPVLDSFYNEQFF
-	TRBD2	TRBV4-1	TRBJ2-1	TGCGCCAGCAGCCTCGGGACTAGCGAGTACAATGAGCAGTTCTTC	CASSLGTSEYNEQFF
-	TRBD1	TRBV5-8	TRBJ2-7	TGTGCCAGCAGCATAGGGACAGGGGGAGTCTACGAGCAGTACTTC	CASSIGTGGVYEQYF
-	-	TRBV27	TRBJ2-3	TGTGCCAGCAGTCTTCTCCCCGGGACAGATACGCAGTATTTT	CASSLLPGTDTQYF
-	-	TRBV7-7	TRBJ2-1	TGTGCTAGCAGCTCCGGCCCTAGCCCTGCCTACAATGAGCAGTTCTTC	CASSSGPSPAYNEQFF
-	-	TRBV7-2	TRBJ1-6	TGTGCCAGCAGCTTGGAAGGGCAGGGAAGGTCACCCCTCCACTTT	CASSLEGQGRSPLHF
-	-	TRBV10-1	TRBJ1-1	TGCGCCAGCAGTTTAAATATGAACACTGAAGCTTTCTTT	CASSLNMNTEAFF
-	TRBD1	TRBV27	TRBJ2-7	TGTGCCAGCAGTCTCCGGGACAGGGTGCGCGAGCAGTACTTC	CASSLRDRVREQYF
-	-	TRBV11-2	TRBJ1-5	TGTGCCAGCAGTCCCGACGAGGGTATCCAGCCCCAGCATTTT	CASSPDEGIQPQHF
-	TRBD2	TRBV19	TRBJ2-1	TGTGCCAGTAGTCCGCGGACTAGCGGGAGTTTCTATGAGCAGTTCTTC	CASSPRTSGSFYEQFF
-	TRBD1	TRBV2	TRBJ2-4	TGTGCCAGCAGTGGGGGACAGGGAAAAAACATTCAGTACTTC	CASSGGQGKNIQYF
-	TRBD1	TRBV5-6	TRBJ1-1	TGTGCCAGCAGATATAGGGACAGGGGCAACACTGAAGCTTTCTTT	CASRYRDRGNTEAFF
-	-	TRBV25-1	TRBJ2-6	TGTGCCAGCAGTGCCCAAGGAGGATTTGGCTCTGGGGCCAACGTCCTGACTTTC	CASSAQGGFGSGANVLTF
-	TRBD2	TRBV19	TRBJ2-1	TGTGCCAGTTGGAGCGGGGGGGCCTACAATGAGCAGTTCTTC	CASWSGGAYNEQFF